This T cell receptor (beta chain) was profiled in a study of beta chain features in type 1 diabetes. Study-wide findings and caveats: Among type 1 diabetes patients, VDJ junctions had fewer insertions and more deletions.

Notes on this clone: The antigen is not known.

Germline V CDR1 and CDR2: MNHNS, SASEGT. V lost 4 bases to trimming and J lost 10 bases, with 12 bases between them. The CDR3 totals 12 residues. Expressed TCRB transcripts got sequenced, as all isolated RNA was reverse transcribed. The protocol was immunoSEQ multiplex PCR, while the TCRdb copy is restricted to in-frame clones and leaves out a portion. Here the sample spans hundreds of thousands of clones, about a sixth being singletons. The receptor comes from a young man in good health. The gene calls are TRBV6-1 and TRBJ2-3; D may be TRBD1 (5 bases). Material for sequencing was naive CD4+ T cells from blood. CDR3 in DNA: TGTGCCAGCAGTGTGACAGTCCTTTCGCAGTATTTT. This gives the protein CASSVTVLSQYF.